The 15 T cell receptor beta chains reported below all come from one sample, sequenced in a study of T cell repertoires in cytomegalovirus infection. TCRdb called the reads again in MiXCR, with one record for every CDR3 protein. The sample carries approximately 190,000 distinct CDR3 sequences, approximately 9.7% recorded once. Sequencing was performed on PBMCs. The origin of the receptors is a human donor in good health (CMV status not recorded). Some clones in this sample may be carry-over from other donors' samples.

This clonotype was counted a few times. The rearrangement joins TRBV20-1 to TRBJ2-7; TRBD2 agrees at 11 bases. Germline V gene sequence: CDR1 DFQATT, CDR2 SNEGSKA (reference sequence). Trimming removed 0 bases from V and 6 bases from J; junction bases left unmatched: 10. CDR3 length equals 16 residues. CDR3 nucleotide sequence: TGCAGTGCTAGAGATCCCCGCACTAGCGGGAGCCGCGAGCAGTACTTC. This gives the protein CSARDPRTSGSREQYF.

This clonotype was observed at least ten times. The V gene is TRBV7-2, the J gene TRBJ2-1; D remains unclear. CDR3 size: 15 residues. CDR1 SGHTA and CDR2 FQGNSA come from the germline V gene. Trimming took 7 bases from V and 2 from J, leaving 15 bases between them. The CDR3 sequence: CASTPQSPAYNEQFF. In DNA form, the CDR3 reads TGTGCCAGCACCCCACAGAGTCCAGCCTACAATGAGCAGTTCTTC.

This clonotype was counted ten times or more. The genes are TRBV14 and TRBJ1-2; D unresolved. Germline V gene sequence: CDR1 SGHDN, CDR2 FVKESK. V was cut by 0 bases and J by 4 bases, with 6 bases left in between. The CDR3 sequence is 13 residues long. The DNA for the CDR3 is TGTGCCAGCAGCCAAGAATTCAGCTATGGCTACACCTTC. Translation: CASSQEFSYGYTF.

The table lists this clonotype with many counts. The gene calls are TRBV7-2 and TRBJ2-3; no firm D call. This CDR3 has 13 residues. Trimming took 1 base from V and 6 from J, leaving 8 bases between them. The germline V gene encodes CDR1 SGHTA and CDR2 FQGNSA. CDR3 residues: CASSLGFRDTQYF. CDR3 DNA sequence: TGTGCCAGCAGCTTAGGCTTTCGGGATACGCAGTATTTT.

This clonotype occurred many times. The V and J genes are TRBV7-2 and TRBJ2-1; 7 bases line up with TRBD2. CDR1 is SGHTA, CDR2 FQGNSA, per germline. With 5 bases clipped from V and 4 bases from J, the junction kept 11 bases outside the gene matches. This CDR3 spans 16 amino acids. The CDR3 region has the DNA TGTGCCAGCAGCCCCTTCGGGGCGGGGGTATACAATGAGCAGTTCTTC. Amino acids: CASSPFGAGVYNEQFF.

This clonotype was counted between two and nine times. The V call is TRBV6-5, the J call TRBJ1-2, with no clear D. This CDR3 region has 16 residues. V shed 2 bases and J shed 4 bases, with 17 bases lying between them. Germline CDR1 is MNHEY and CDR2 is SVGAGI. The CDR3 bases are TGTGCCAGCAGTTACCAGTATAGTACCGTCACCTATGGCTACACCTTC. Protein product: CASSYQYSTVTYGYTF.

This clonotype occurred a few times. The CDR3 coding sequence is TGTGCCAGCAGCTACAACCTCGGCGGGGGCCGGGAGCAGTACTTC. Translated: CASSYNLGGGREQYF. The gene calls are TRBV13 and TRBJ2-7; maybe TRBD2 (7 bases). V was shortened by 4 bases and J by 7 bases, with 20 bases between the two germline ends. The CDR3 runs 15 residues. Germline lookup yields CDR1 PRHDT and CDR2 FYEKMQ (reference sequence).

The table lists this clonotype with many counts. The chain couples TRBV7-9 to TRBJ1-1; 7 positions match TRBD1. This CDR3 is 15 amino acids long. V was clipped by 5 bases and J by 1 base; unmatched bases: 7. Germline CDR1 is SEHNR and CDR2 is FQNEAQ (reference sequence). CDR3 in amino acids: CASSQSGTANTEAFF. In DNA, the CDR3 is TGTGCCAGCAGCCAATCCGGGACAGCGAACACTGAAGCTTTCTTT.

The chain links TRBV20-1 to TRBJ1-5; no definite D call. V lost 6 bases to trimming and J lost 5 bases, with 11 bases between them. Germline-derived CDR1 and CDR2 are DFQATT and SNEGSKA (reference sequence). CDR3 length equals 12 residues. The CDR3 sequence: CSAGGGYQPQHF. The CDR3 DNA reads as TGCAGTGCGGGCGGCGGCTATCAGCCCCAGCATTTT.

This chain connects TRBV19 to TRBJ2-6; D unclear. The CDR3 has 15 residues. Germline values: CDR1 LNHDA, CDR2 SQIVND (reference sequence). V shed 3 bases and J shed 2 bases, with 8 bases lying between them. The chain's CDR3 is CASSISGPGANVLTF. The DNA of the CDR3 is TGTGCCAGTAGTATCTCCGGCCCTGGGGCCAACGTCCTGACTTTC.

This clonotype appeared many times. The chain uses TRBV4-2 and TRBJ1-3; TRBD1 is a possible D gene (5 bases). The CDR3 runs 16 residues. From germline, CDR1 is LGHNA and CDR2 YNFKEQ. Trimming left V 0 bases short and J 1 base short, with 10 bases between. CDR3 sequence: CASSQDRGPSGNTIYF. CDR3 nucleotides: TGTGCCAGCAGCCAAGATCGGGGACCGTCTGGAAACACCATATATTTT.

This chain connects TRBV27 to TRBJ1-1, with D possibly being TRBD1 (5 bases). In germline, CDR1 is MNHEY, CDR2 SMNVEV (reference sequence). Trimming took 0 bases from V and 3 from J, leaving 14 bases between them. The CDR3 is 16 residues long. The CDR3 spells CASSLSQGEVYTEAFF. The CDR3 nucleotides are TGTGCCAGCAGTTTATCCCAGGGAGAGGTTTACACTGAAGCTTTCTTT.

CDR3 region: CASSWDLGRRALNEQFF. DNA for the CDR3: TGTGCCAGCAGTTGGGATCTGGGGAGACGGGCTCTCAATGAGCAGTTCTTC. The rearrangement links TRBV6-2 or TRBV6-3 to TRBJ2-1, with D perhaps matching TRBD2 (5 bases). CDR1 MNHEY and CDR2 SVGEGT come from the germline V gene. The CDR3 extends over 17 amino acids. The V and J ends lost 4 bases and 6 bases respectively, with 22 bases between them.

Notes on this clonotype: With a much larger clone just one base away, this may be a read error. The chain combines TRBV7-2 with TRBJ2-7; D is possibly TRBD2 (5 bases). Germline lookup yields CDR1 SGHTA and CDR2 FQGNSA. The CDR3 is made up of 16 amino acids. V was cut by 4 bases and J by 2 bases, with 18 bases left in between. The CDR3 DNA is TGTGCCAGCAGCTCCCGTGGCGGGCAAAGCCCCTACGAGCAGTACTTC. Amino acids: CASSSRGGQSPYEQYF. The full variable domain, in which reference TRBV7-2 and TRBJ2-7 provide the parts outside the CDR3, is GAGVSQSPSNKVTEKGKDVELRCDPISGHTALYWYRQSLGQGLEFLIYFQGNSAPDKSGLPSDRFSAERTGGSVSTLTIQRTQQEDSAVYLCASSSRGGQSPYEQYFGPGTRLTVT.

The J gene is TRBJ1-5, the V gene TRBV20-1; no definite D call. The V gene's germline CDR1 is DFQATT and CDR2 SNEGSKA (reference sequence). V was trimmed by 2 bases and J by 0 bases, leaving 11 bases between them. The CDR3 contains 15 residues. Written as DNA, the CDR3 is TGCAGTGCTAGAAACAGCTATTATAGCAATCAGCCCCAGCATTTT. Amino acid sequence: CSARNSYYSNQPQHF.